The 15 T cell receptor beta chains in this list originate from one sample, sequenced in a study of T cell responses to AZD1222 COVID-19 vaccine. The repertoire was sequenced with immunoSEQ multiplex PCR; TCRdb's copy has only in-frame clones and lacks some. The table includes around 92,000 clones, about 90% detected once. The material was peripheral blood, obtained on day 0 of AZD1222 vaccination. These TCRs come from an adult in good health.

The chain couples TRBV6-2 or TRBV6-3 to TRBJ2-1; TRBD2 agrees at 14 bases. Looked up from germline, CDR1 is MNHEY and CDR2 is SVGEGT. The CDR3 runs to 15 residues. V trimming: 6 bases; J trimming: 8 bases; junction bases outside the gene matches: 6. The CDR3: CASSQTSGGGHEQFF. DNA of the CDR3: TGTGCCAGCAGCCAGACTAGCGGGGGGGGACATGAGCAGTTCTTC.

The V call is TRBV3-1 (or the pseudogene TRBV3-2), the J call TRBJ1-6; D is undetermined. Germline V gene sequence: CDR1 LGHDT, CDR2 YNNKEL (reference sequence). Trimming took off 0 bases at V and 0 bases at J, with 6 bases between the two ends. The CDR3 is 16 residues long. Written as DNA, the CDR3 is TGTGCCAGCAGCCAAGACCCGAGCTCCTATAATTCACCCCTCCACTTT. Encoded protein: CASSQDPSSYNSPLHF.

The chain links TRBV5-1 to TRBJ1-1; D is possibly TRBD1 (5 bases). This CDR3 region has 15 residues. The V end lost 4 bases, the J end lost 0 bases, and 13 bases lay between the germline ends. Germline loops: CDR1 SGHRS, CDR2 YFSETQ. The CDR3 DNA follows: TGCGCCAGCAGCCTCACCGGGACTGTGAACACTGAAGCTTTCTTT. It specifies CASSLTGTVNTEAFF.

This chain uses TRBV27 with TRBJ1-5, with 7 nucleotides matching TRBD1. Trimming cost V 6 bases and J 0 bases; bases outside gene matches: 8. The CDR3 covers 16 residues. Germline V gene lookup returns CDR1 MNHEY and CDR2 SMNVEV (reference sequence). The CDR3 protein is CASRQGMAYSNQPQHF. The DNA for the CDR3 is TGTGCCAGCAGACAGGGGATGGCCTATAGCAATCAGCCCCAGCATTTT.

The chain links TRBV7-3 to TRBJ1-1, with D maybe TRBD1 (5 bases). The germline V and J ends were trimmed by 1 base and 3 bases, with 12 bases remaining between them. The CDR3 is 15 amino acids. Germline lookup yields CDR1 SGHTA and CDR2 FQGTGA. CDR3 in amino acids: CASSLRGVEDTEAFF. In nucleotides, the CDR3 is TGTGCCAGCAGCTTAAGAGGGGTGGAGGACACTGAAGCTTTCTTT. Full variable domain (missing parts from reference TRBV7-3 and TRBJ1-1): GAGVSQTPSNKVTEKGKYVELRCDPISGHTALYWYRQSLGQGPEFLIYFQGTGAADDSGLPNDRFFAVRPEGSVSTLKIQRTERGDSAVYLCASSLRGVEDTEAFFGQGTRLTVV.

The rearrangement joins TRBV6-4 to TRBJ2-7; D is perhaps TRBD1 (6 bases). V was shortened by 7 bases and J by 5 bases, with 24 bases between the two germline ends. The germline V gene encodes CDR1 MRHNA and CDR2 SNTAGT. The CDR3 loop spans 16 amino acids. CDR3 DNA: TGTGCCAGCACCCGTGAAAGGGGGTGTTTTAATAACGAGCAGTACTTC. Translation: CASTRERGCFNNEQYF.

The chain employs TRBV6-2 or TRBV6-3 and TRBJ1-1; a possible D gene is TRBD1 (5 bases). Trimming removed 6 bases from V and 1 base from J, with 12 bases in between. CDR1 is MNHEY, CDR2 SVGEGT, per germline. This CDR3 region has 14 residues. The CDR3 region is CASSSQGQNTEAFF. CDR3 in DNA: TGTGCCAGCAGCTCCCAAGGACAGAACACTGAAGCTTTCTTT.

This chain connects TRBV7-3 to TRBJ1-1; possibly TRBD1 for D (5 bases). V was pared by 3 bases and J by 1 base, with 6 bases between. The germline V gene encodes CDR1 SGHTA and CDR2 FQGTGA. The CDR3 is 13 residues long. The CDR3 DNA follows: TGTGCCAGCAGCTTTCAGGGGAACACTGAAGCTTTCTTT. Translated, it gives CASSFQGNTEAFF.

This clone came up a few times. The J gene is TRBJ1-5, the V gene TRBV11-1; D unclear. The CDR3 runs to 13 residues. V lost 1 base, J lost 7 bases, and 8 bases lay in between. Germline V lookup: CDR1 SGHAT, CDR2 FQDESV (reference sequence). CDR3 loop: CASSLGRAQPQHF. Here the CDR3 DNA reads TGTGCCAGCAGCTTAGGGCGGGCACAGCCCCAGCATTTT.

The chain combines TRBV18 with TRBJ1-3; tentative D call: TRBD1 (5 bases). Germline loops: CDR1 KGHSH, CDR2 LQKENI. The germline V and J ends were trimmed by 4 bases and 0 bases, with 10 bases remaining between them. The CDR3 extends over 15 amino acids. In nucleotides, the CDR3 is TGTGCCAGCTCACAAACAGGAACCTCTGGAAACACCATATATTTT. This codes for CASSQTGTSGNTIYF. The full variable domain, in which reference TRBV18 and TRBJ1-3 provide the parts outside the CDR3, is NAGVMQNPRHLVRRRGQEARLRCSPMKGHSHVYWYRQLPEEGLKFMVYLQKENIIDESGMPKERFSAEFPKEGPSILRIQQVVRGDSAAYFCASSQTGTSGNTIYFGEGSWLTVV.

The CDR3 sequence is CSVRGGGNTIYF. The DNA for the CDR3 is TGCAGCGTTAGGGGTGGCGGAAACACCATATATTTT. V usage is TRBV29-1 and J usage is TRBJ1-3; possibly TRBD1 for D (5 bases). The germline V gene has CDR1 SQVTM and CDR2 ANQGSEA. With 5 bases removed from V and 4 bases from J, the gap between germline ends came to 9 bases. This CDR3 is built from 12 residues.

This clone has more than one count but fewer than ten. The V and J genes are TRBV5-6 and TRBJ2-1; 14 bases align to TRBD2. Germline values: CDR1 SGHDT, CDR2 YYEEEE. V was clipped by 6 bases and J by 6 bases; unmatched bases: 5. The CDR3 is made up of 15 amino acids. CDR3 nucleotide sequence: TGTGCCAGCACCCCGGGACTAGCGGGAGTCAATGAGCAGTTCTTC. Translated: CASTPGLAGVNEQFF. Looking up the rest from reference TRBV5-6 and TRBJ2-1 gives the full variable domain: DAGVTQSPTHLIKTRGQQVTLRCSPKSGHDTVSWYQQALGQGPQFIFQYYEEEERQRGNFPDRFSGHQFPNYSSELNVNALLLGDSALYLCASTPGLAGVNEQFFGPGTRLTVL.

The chain uses TRBV7-3 and TRBJ2-1; D uncertain. Looked up from germline, CDR1 is SGHTA and CDR2 is FQGTGA. V lost 0 bases to trimming and J lost 5 bases, with 8 bases between them. This CDR3 comprises 14 residues. For the CDR3, the DNA is TGTGCCAGCAGCTTAACTGCGGCAAACAATGAGCAGTTCTTC. Protein product: CASSLTAANNEQFF.

This clone came up once. The rearrangement joins TRBV5-6 to TRBJ2-5, with TRBD1 as a possible D gene (6 bases). CDR1 is SGHDT, CDR2 YYEEEE, per germline. This CDR3 has 15 residues. Trimming pared 3 bases from V and 4 bases from J, leaving 16 bases between. CDR3 coding DNA: TGTGCCAGCAGCTCCGATACAGGGATCCCAGAGACCCAGTACTTC. Residues: CASSSDTGIPETQYF.

This chain links TRBV18 with TRBJ2-7; D is unresolved. CDR1 is KGHSH and CDR2 is LQKENI in the germline V gene. Deletions cut 3 bases from V and 5 bases from J, with 20 bases between. The CDR3 totals 16 residues. CDR3 bases: TGTGCCAGCTCACCCGGACCTCTAGGTATTGTCCACGAGCAGTACTTC. Amino acids: CASSPGPLGIVHEQYF.